A selection of T cell receptor beta chains follows, all from one sample in a study of shared clonotypes between healthy human individuals. The data were produced by immunoSEQ multiplex PCR, yet TCRdb's version contains in-frame clones alone and is incomplete. The sample carries fewer than 650,000 clones, less than 80% recorded once. The sample comprised PBMCs. The receptors shown here come from a woman between 40 and 55 years old in good health. Some clones in this sample may be carry-over from other donors' samples. CDR3s include the opening cysteine and the closing phenylalanine or tryptophan. A D gene is named only where the DNA matches it firmly. Clone size, where shown, is once, few, many, or a class for clones that have expanded.

d_gene: .
v_gene: TRBV18
j_gene: TRBJ1-2
abundance: .
CDR3nt: TGTGCCAGCTCATCCACGAGGGGCGAGAACTATGGCTACACCTTC
CDR3aa: CASSSTRGENYGYTF

d_gene: TRBD1
v_gene: TRBV20-1
j_gene: TRBJ1-2
abundance: few
CDR3nt: TGCGTCCGGGACAGGAATGGCTACACCTTC
CDR3aa: CVRDRNGYTF

d_gene: TRBD1
v_gene: TRBV29-1
j_gene: TRBJ1-1
abundance: .
CDR3nt: TGCAGCGTTGCCCTTACAGGGGTCGGGGGGGAAGCTTTCTTT
CDR3aa: CSVALTGVGGEAFF

d_gene: TRBD1
v_gene: TRBV29-1
j_gene: TRBJ1-5
abundance: .
CDR3nt: TGCAGCGTCCGAAACTCCGGGACAGGGGGCGATCAGCCCCAGCATTTT
CDR3aa: CSVRNSGTGGDQPQHF

d_gene: .
v_gene: TRBV6-1
j_gene: TRBJ2-7
abundance: many
CDR3nt: TGTGCCAGCAGTGAGCGACGGACGGACCTATACTTC
CDR3aa: CASSERRTDLYF

d_gene: TRBD2
v_gene: TRBV7-2
j_gene: TRBJ2-7
abundance: .
CDR3nt: TGTGCCAGCAGCGTCGCGGGAGTCCGGGAGCAGTACTTC
CDR3aa: CASSVAGVREQYF

d_gene: .
v_gene: TRBV2
j_gene: TRBJ2-3
abundance: .
CDR3nt: TGTGCCAGCAGTGACCAAACCAGGGATACGCAGTATTTT
CDR3aa: CASSDQTRDTQYF

d_gene: TRBD2
v_gene: TRBV27
j_gene: TRBJ2-3
abundance: .
CDR3nt: TGTGCCAGCCCCCTAAAAAGCGGGAGGGCTCTTATGACAGATACGCAGTATTTT
CDR3aa: CASPLKSGRALMTDTQYF

d_gene: .
v_gene: TRBV28
j_gene: TRBJ2-2
abundance: .
CDR3nt: TGTGCCAACCGGAGGGGGAGCACCGGGGAGCTGTTTTTT
CDR3aa: CANRRGSTGELFF

d_gene: .
v_gene: TRBV27
j_gene: TRBJ1-5
abundance: once
CDR3nt: TGTGCCAGCAGTCCTCAGGGTTCTTATAGCAATCAGCCCCAGCATTTT
CDR3aa: CASSPQGSYSNQPQHF

d_gene: .
v_gene: TRBV29-1
j_gene: TRBJ1-5
abundance: .
CDR3nt: TGCAGCGTTGAACTAGGACTTGGCAATCAGCCCCAGCATTTT
CDR3aa: CSVELGLGNQPQHF

d_gene: .
v_gene: TRBV27
j_gene: TRBJ1-5
abundance: .
CDR3nt: TGTGCCAGCAGTAGGGTTAGTAGCAATCAGCCCCAGCATTTT
CDR3aa: CASSRVSSNQPQHF

d_gene: .
v_gene: TRBV2
j_gene: TRBJ1-3
abundance: medium-sized
CDR3nt: TGTGCCACCCAGGCCCGCTCTGGAAACACCATATATTTT
CDR3aa: CATQARSGNTIYF

d_gene: TRBD1
v_gene: TRBV18
j_gene: TRBJ1-1
abundance: once
CDR3nt: TGTGCCAGCTCAACGGGACAGCATATAACTGAAGCTTTCTTT
CDR3aa: CASSTGQHITEAFF

d_gene: .
v_gene: TRBV11-2
j_gene: TRBJ2-2
abundance: .
CDR3nt: TGTGCCAGCAGCTCGGGACCGAACACCGGGGAGCTGTTTTTT
CDR3aa: CASSSGPNTGELFF

d_gene: .
v_gene: TRBV6-1
j_gene: TRBJ2-7
abundance: .
CDR3nt: TGTGCCAGCAGTGCTGGGGGGGCAGGCGAGCAGTACTTC
CDR3aa: CASSAGGAGEQYF

d_gene: TRBD2
v_gene: TRBV7-8
j_gene: TRBJ2-4
abundance: .
CDR3nt: TGTGCCAGCAGCCCCCCCTGGACTAGCGGGATATACATTCAGTACTTC
CDR3aa: CASSPPWTSGIYIQYF

d_gene: .
v_gene: TRBV21-1
j_gene: TRBJ1-2
abundance: .
CDR3nt: TGTGCCAGCGCCAAAATTGTTGGCTACACCTTC
CDR3aa: CASAKIVGYTF

d_gene: TRBD1
v_gene: TRBV29-1
j_gene: TRBJ1-2
abundance: .
CDR3nt: TGCAGCGTTGCATGGGGACAGGGTCGTTGGGGCTACACCTTC
CDR3aa: CSVAWGQGRWGYTF

d_gene: .
v_gene: TRBV21-1
j_gene: TRBJ1-3
abundance: .
CDR3nt: TGTGCCAGCAGCAAACGTCCCCCCTCTGGAAACACCATATATTTT
CDR3aa: CASSKRPPSGNTIYF

d_gene: TRBD2
v_gene: TRBV6-5
j_gene: TRBJ2-5
abundance: .
CDR3nt: TGTGCCAGCAGTCCCCGGGACTACCGTATTCTCCAGTACTTC
CDR3aa: CASSPRDYRILQYF

d_gene: TRBD2
v_gene: TRBV4-1
j_gene: TRBJ2-7
abundance: .
CDR3nt: TGCGCCAGCAGCCAAGGGCTAGCGGGAGCTGGCGAGCAGTACTTC
CDR3aa: CASSQGLAGAGEQYF